This record looks at one TCR beta chain sequence and its context. As to treatment: some 20 received Ad26.COV2.S at low or high dose, single or two shots; 5 received placebo; per-sample allocation not given. Sampling took place 63 days after the first vaccine or placebo injection. Profiling relied on immunoSEQ multiplex PCR, and the TCRdb table lists in-frame clones only, not all of them. Of 200,000 to 250,000 clones listed, approximately 87% are singletons. This sample is drawn from a study of Ad26.COV2.S vaccination and SARS-CoV-2 variants. At the level of the study: The donor participated in the COV1001 trial, in its Ad26.COV2.S arm.

Germline V gene sequence: CDR1 SGHDN, CDR2 FVKESK. The CDR3 is 14 residues long. With 4 bases removed from V and 9 bases from J, the gap between germline ends came to 13 bases. The TCR originated in a person aged 18 to 59 who received the Ad26.COV2.S COVID-19 vaccine or a placebo. Sequenced material: peripheral blood, taken in a trial of Ad26.COV2.S vaccine versus placebo. The gene calls are TRBV14 and TRBJ1-6; D unclear. The CDR3 is CASSPRYISSPLHF. The CDR3 nucleotides read TGTGCCAGCAGCCCCCGGTACATTTCTTCACCCCTCCACTTT. The full variable domain, with the rest looked up from reference TRBV14 and TRBJ1-6, is EAGVTQFPSHSVIEKGQTVTLRCDPISGHDNLYWYRRVMGKEIKFLLHFVKESKQDESGMPNNRFLAERTGGTYSTLKVQPAELEDSGVYFCASSPRYISSPLHFGNGTRLTVT.